These T cell receptor beta chains were read from a single sample in a study of blood T cell repertoires in COVID-19. Clones were read by immunoSEQ multiplex PCR, and TCRdb kept only the in-frame ones, dropping some. The sample shows roughly 220,000 clones, 70% to 90% of them seen only once. What was sequenced was PBMCs or T cells enriched from blood (not recorded which). These TCRs come from a young man with acute COVID-19. Both conserved end residues are part of each CDR3. D genes are given only for firm matches. Only part of the rows carry a size: once, few, many, or a class if the clone is expanded.

clone size: NA; CDR3 length: 16; J gene: TRBJ2-5; V gene: TRBV14; D gene: TRBD2; CDR3 protein: CASSQVMRGGMETQYF; CDR3 DNA: TGTGCCAGCAGCCAAGTCATGCGGGGGGGCATGGAGACCCAGTACTTC
clone size: NA; CDR3 length: 14; J gene: TRBJ1-3; V gene: TRBV2; D gene: TRBD1; CDR3 protein: CASGGQGAGNTIYF; CDR3 DNA: TGTGCCAGCGGTGGACAGGGGGCTGGAAACACCATATATTTT
clone size: NA; CDR3 length: 15; J gene: TRBJ1-3; V gene: TRBV5-7; D gene: NA; CDR3 protein: CASTNNRYSGNTIYF; CDR3 DNA: TGTGCCAGCACAAACAACAGGTACTCTGGAAACACCATATATTTT
clone size: few; CDR3 length: 13; J gene: TRBJ1-1; V gene: TRBV12-3/TRBV12-4; D gene: TRBD1; CDR3 protein: CASSLDRDTEAFF; CDR3 DNA: TGTGCCAGCAGTCTAGACAGGGACACTGAAGCTTTCTTT
clone size: once; CDR3 length: 14; J gene: TRBJ2-7; V gene: TRBV11-3; D gene: NA; CDR3 protein: CASSLERSSNEQYF; CDR3 DNA: TGTGCCAGCAGCTTAGAACGTTCCTCTAACGAGCAGTACTTC
clone size: NA; CDR3 length: 15; J gene: TRBJ1-2; V gene: TRBV6-6; D gene: TRBD1; CDR3 protein: CASSWTGQLNYGYTF; CDR3 DNA: TGTGCCAGCAGTTGGACGGGACAGTTAAACTATGGCTACACCTTC
clone size: NA; CDR3 length: 16; J gene: TRBJ1-6; V gene: TRBV10-2; D gene: TRBD1; CDR3 protein: CASRDPGQERNSPLHF; CDR3 DNA: TGCGCCAGCAGAGACCCGGGACAGGAAAGGAATTCACCCCTCCACTTT
clone size: NA; CDR3 length: 17; J gene: TRBJ1-2; V gene: TRBV9; D gene: TRBD1; CDR3 protein: CASSDLRRPGQDYGYTF; CDR3 DNA: TGTGCCAGCAGTGACCTTCGGCGCCCGGGACAGGACTATGGCTACACCTTC
clone size: NA; CDR3 length: 15; J gene: TRBJ1-1; V gene: TRBV28; D gene: TRBD1; CDR3 protein: CASTPLGGGPTEAFF; CDR3 DNA: TGTGCCAGCACCCCCCTAGGAGGGGGCCCCACTGAAGCTTTCTTT
clone size: NA; CDR3 length: 15; J gene: TRBJ1-2; V gene: TRBV15; D gene: TRBD1; CDR3 protein: CATSRDPRGNYGYTF; CDR3 DNA: TGTGCCACCAGCAGAGATCCCAGGGGGAACTATGGCTACACCTTC
clone size: NA; CDR3 length: 14; J gene: TRBJ1-1; V gene: TRBV5-6; D gene: TRBD1; CDR3 protein: CASSSGQGNTEAFF; CDR3 DNA: TGTGCCAGCAGCTCCGGACAGGGAAACACTGAAGCTTTCTTT
clone size: NA; CDR3 length: 15; J gene: TRBJ1-1; V gene: TRBV10-3; D gene: NA; CDR3 protein: CAINPGGVTDTEAFF; CDR3 DNA: TGTGCCATCAACCCCGGGGGGGTTACGGACACTGAAGCTTTCTTT
clone size: NA; CDR3 length: 16; J gene: TRBJ2-1; V gene: TRBV28; D gene: NA; CDR3 protein: CASTRRGAATYNEQFF; CDR3 DNA: TGTGCCAGCACCCGCAGGGGGGCGGCGACCTACAATGAGCAGTTCTTC
clone size: few; CDR3 length: 16; J gene: TRBJ1-6; V gene: TRBV19; D gene: NA; CDR3 protein: CASSIAGQVGNSPLHF; CDR3 DNA: TGTGCCAGTAGTATAGCAGGGCAAGTAGGAAATTCACCCCTCCACTTT
clone size: NA; CDR3 length: 16; J gene: TRBJ2-2; V gene: TRBV6-4; D gene: TRBD1; CDR3 protein: CASSPRTGSNTGELFF; CDR3 DNA: TGTGCCAGCAGTCCCAGGACAGGTTCGAACACCGGGGAGCTGTTTTTT
clone size: NA; CDR3 length: 15; J gene: TRBJ1-3; V gene: TRBV9; D gene: TRBD1; CDR3 protein: CASSTQWTGKNTIYF; CDR3 DNA: TGTGCCAGCAGCACGCAATGGACAGGGAAAAACACCATATATTTT
clone size: NA; CDR3 length: 12; J gene: TRBJ1-1; V gene: TRBV19; D gene: NA; CDR3 protein: CASKGDYSEAFF; CDR3 DNA: TGTGCCAGTAAGGGAGATTATTCTGAAGCTTTCTTT
clone size: NA; CDR3 length: 16; J gene: TRBJ2-3; V gene: TRBV5-1; D gene: NA; CDR3 protein: CASTAPRGGSTDTQYF; CDR3 DNA: TGCGCCAGCACCGCCCCCCGAGGGGGTAGCACAGATACGCAGTATTTT
clone size: few; CDR3 length: 15; J gene: TRBJ1-3; V gene: TRBV7-7; D gene: NA; CDR3 protein: CASSRGQSSGNTIYF; CDR3 DNA: TGTGCCAGCAGCCGAGGACAGTCCTCTGGAAACACCATATATTTT
clone size: once; CDR3 length: 14; J gene: TRBJ1-6; V gene: TRBV6-6; D gene: TRBD1; CDR3 protein: CASRRTGDNSPLHF; CDR3 DNA: TGTGCCAGCAGGCGGACAGGGGACAATTCACCCCTCCACTTT
clone size: NA; CDR3 length: 15; J gene: TRBJ1-5; V gene: TRBV27; D gene: NA; CDR3 protein: CASSIQPVGTQPQHF; CDR3 DNA: TGTGCCAGCAGCATCCAACCCGTTGGCACTCAGCCCCAGCATTTT
clone size: NA; CDR3 length: 15; J gene: TRBJ1-1; V gene: TRBV9; D gene: TRBD1; CDR3 protein: CASSAETGVHSEAFF; CDR3 DNA: TGTGCCAGCAGCGCCGAGACAGGGGTACACAGTGAAGCTTTCTTT
clone size: NA; CDR3 length: 13; J gene: TRBJ1-5; V gene: TRBV3-1/TRBV3-2; D gene: NA; CDR3 protein: CASSQGGNQPQHF; CDR3 DNA: TGTGCCAGCAGCCAAGGAGGGAATCAGCCCCAGCATTTT